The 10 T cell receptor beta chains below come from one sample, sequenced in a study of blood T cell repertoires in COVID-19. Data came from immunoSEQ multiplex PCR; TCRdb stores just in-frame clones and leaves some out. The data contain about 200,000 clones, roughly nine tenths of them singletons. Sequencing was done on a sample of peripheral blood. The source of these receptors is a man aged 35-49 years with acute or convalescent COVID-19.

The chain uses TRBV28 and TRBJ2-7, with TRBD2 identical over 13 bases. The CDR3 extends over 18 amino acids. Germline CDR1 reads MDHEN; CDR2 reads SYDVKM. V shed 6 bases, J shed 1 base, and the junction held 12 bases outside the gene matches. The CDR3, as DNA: TGTGCCAGCAGACAACTAGCGGGAGGGCCCTCGGGATCCTACGAGCAGTACTTC. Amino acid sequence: CASRQLAGGPSGSYEQYF.

CDR3 protein: CATRTSGTDTQYF. Here the CDR3 DNA reads TGTGCCACCCGGACTAGCGGCACAGATACGCAGTATTTT. V is TRBV24-1 and J is TRBJ2-3; TRBD2 matches at 9 bases. Trimming at V came to 9 bases and at J to 1 base, leaving 1 base not matched to a gene. The germline V gene has CDR1 KGHDR and CDR2 SFDVKD. The CDR3 covers 13 residues.

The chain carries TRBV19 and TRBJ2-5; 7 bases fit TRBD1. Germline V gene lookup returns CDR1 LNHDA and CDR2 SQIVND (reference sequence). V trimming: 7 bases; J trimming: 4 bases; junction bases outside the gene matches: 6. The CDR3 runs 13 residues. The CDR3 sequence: CASNDRVRETQYF. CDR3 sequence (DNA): TGTGCCAGTAATGACAGGGTGAGAGAGACCCAGTACTTC.

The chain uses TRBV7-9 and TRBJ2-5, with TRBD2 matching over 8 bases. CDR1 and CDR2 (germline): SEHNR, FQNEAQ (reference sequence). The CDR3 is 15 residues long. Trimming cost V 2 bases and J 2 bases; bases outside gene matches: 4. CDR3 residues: CASSLLRGAQETQYF. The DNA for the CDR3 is TGTGCCAGCAGCTTACTGCGGGGGGCTCAAGAGACCCAGTACTTC.

The CDR3 coding sequence is TGTGCCAGCAGCACTGCAGTAGCGCCCCAGCATTTT. Translating it yields CASSTAVAPQHF. This sequence joins TRBV7-9 and TRBJ1-5, with no clear D. The length of the CDR3 is 12 residues. V was trimmed by 5 bases and J by 9 bases, leaving 11 bases between them. Germline V lookup: CDR1 SEHNR, CDR2 FQNEAQ (reference sequence).

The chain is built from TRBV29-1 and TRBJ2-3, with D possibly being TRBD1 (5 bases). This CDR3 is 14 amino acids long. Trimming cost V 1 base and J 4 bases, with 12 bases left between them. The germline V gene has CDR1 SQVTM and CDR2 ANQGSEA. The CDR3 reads CSVEGGVGADTQYF. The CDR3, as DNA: TGCAGCGTTGAAGGCGGAGTAGGGGCAGATACGCAGTATTTT.

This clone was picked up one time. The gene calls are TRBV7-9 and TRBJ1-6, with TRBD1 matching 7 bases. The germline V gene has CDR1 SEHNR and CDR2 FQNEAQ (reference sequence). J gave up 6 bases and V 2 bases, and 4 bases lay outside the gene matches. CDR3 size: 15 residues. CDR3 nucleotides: TGTGCCAGCAGCTTACCTGACAGGGTTAATTCACCCCTCCACTTT. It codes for CASSLPDRVNSPLHF.

CDR3 coding DNA: TGCGCCAGCAGCCAAGTTGGGACAGGCCATGACACCATATATTTT. Translated, it gives CASSQVGTGHDTIYF. This sequence joins TRBV4-1 and TRBJ1-3; 8 nucleotides agree with TRBD1. CDR1 is MGHRA and CDR2 is YSYEKL in the germline V gene. Unmatched junction bases numbered 7, after V lost 1 base and J lost 8 bases. This CDR3 contains 15 residues.

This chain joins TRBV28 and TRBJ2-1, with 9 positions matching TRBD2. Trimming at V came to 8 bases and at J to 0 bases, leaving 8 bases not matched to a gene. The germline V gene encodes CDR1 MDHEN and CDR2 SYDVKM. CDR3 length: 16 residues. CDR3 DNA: TGTGCCAGCTGGTCCAGCGGGAGGACCTCCTACAATGAGCAGTTCTTC. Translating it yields CASWSSGRTSYNEQFF.

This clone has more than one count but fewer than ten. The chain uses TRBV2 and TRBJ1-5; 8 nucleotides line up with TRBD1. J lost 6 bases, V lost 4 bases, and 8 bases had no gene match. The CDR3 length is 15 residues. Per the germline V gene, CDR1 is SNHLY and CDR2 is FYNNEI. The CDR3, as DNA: TGTGCCAGCAGTGGAGACAGGGGACGGGGTCAGCCCCAGCATTTT. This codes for CASSGDRGRGQPQHF.